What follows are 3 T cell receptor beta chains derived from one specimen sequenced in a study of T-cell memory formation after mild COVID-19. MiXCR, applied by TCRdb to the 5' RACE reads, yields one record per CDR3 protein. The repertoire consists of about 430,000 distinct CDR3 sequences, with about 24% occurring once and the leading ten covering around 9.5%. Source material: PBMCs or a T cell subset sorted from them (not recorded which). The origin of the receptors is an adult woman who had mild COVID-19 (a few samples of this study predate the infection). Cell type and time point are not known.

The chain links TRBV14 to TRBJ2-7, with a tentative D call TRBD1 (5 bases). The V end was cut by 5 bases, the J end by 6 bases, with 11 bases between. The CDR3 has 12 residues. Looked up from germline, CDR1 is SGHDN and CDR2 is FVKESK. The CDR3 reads CASSGWTTEQYF. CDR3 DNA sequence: TGTGCCAGCAGCGGGTGGACAACCGAGCAGTACTTC.

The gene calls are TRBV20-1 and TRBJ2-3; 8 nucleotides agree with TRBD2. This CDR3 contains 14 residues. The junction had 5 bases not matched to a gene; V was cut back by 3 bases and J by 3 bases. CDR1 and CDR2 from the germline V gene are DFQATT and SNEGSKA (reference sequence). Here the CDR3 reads CSARTSVGTDTQYF. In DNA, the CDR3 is TGCAGTGCTAGGACTAGCGTCGGGACAGATACGCAGTATTTT.

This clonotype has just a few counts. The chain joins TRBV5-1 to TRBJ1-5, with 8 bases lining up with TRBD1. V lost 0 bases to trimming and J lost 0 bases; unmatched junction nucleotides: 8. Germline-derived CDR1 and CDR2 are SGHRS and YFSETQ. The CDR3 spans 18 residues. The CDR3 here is CASSLVRTGFGSNQPQHF. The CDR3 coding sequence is TGCGCCAGCAGCTTGGTTCGGACAGGGTTTGGTAGCAATCAGCCCCAGCATTTT.